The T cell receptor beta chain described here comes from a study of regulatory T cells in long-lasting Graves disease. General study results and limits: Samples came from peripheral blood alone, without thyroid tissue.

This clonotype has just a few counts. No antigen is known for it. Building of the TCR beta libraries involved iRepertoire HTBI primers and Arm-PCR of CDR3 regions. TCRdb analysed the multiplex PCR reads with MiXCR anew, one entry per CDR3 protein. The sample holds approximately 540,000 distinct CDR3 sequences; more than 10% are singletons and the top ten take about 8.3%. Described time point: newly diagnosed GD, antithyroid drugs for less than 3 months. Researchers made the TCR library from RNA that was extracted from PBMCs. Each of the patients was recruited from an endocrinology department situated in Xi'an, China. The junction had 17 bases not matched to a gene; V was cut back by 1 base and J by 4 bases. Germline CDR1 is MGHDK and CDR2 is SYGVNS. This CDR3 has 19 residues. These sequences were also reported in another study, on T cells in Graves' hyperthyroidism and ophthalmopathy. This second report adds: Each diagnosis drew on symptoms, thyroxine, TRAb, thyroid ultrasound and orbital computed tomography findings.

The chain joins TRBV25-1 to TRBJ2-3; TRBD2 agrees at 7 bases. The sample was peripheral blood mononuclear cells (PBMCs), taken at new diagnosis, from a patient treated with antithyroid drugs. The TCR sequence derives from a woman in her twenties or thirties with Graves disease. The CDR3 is CASSEFPLRAGVSPDTQYF. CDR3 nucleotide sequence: TGTGCCAGCAGTGAATTCCCTTTGAGGGCGGGAGTGTCCCCAGATACGCAGTATTTT. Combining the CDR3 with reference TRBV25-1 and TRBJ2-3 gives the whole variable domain EADIYQTPRYLVIGTGKKITLECSQTMGHDKMYWYQQDPGMELHLIHYSYGVNSTEKGDLSSESTVSRIRTEHFPLTLESARPSHTSQYLCASSEFPLRAGVSPDTQYFGPGTRLTVL.